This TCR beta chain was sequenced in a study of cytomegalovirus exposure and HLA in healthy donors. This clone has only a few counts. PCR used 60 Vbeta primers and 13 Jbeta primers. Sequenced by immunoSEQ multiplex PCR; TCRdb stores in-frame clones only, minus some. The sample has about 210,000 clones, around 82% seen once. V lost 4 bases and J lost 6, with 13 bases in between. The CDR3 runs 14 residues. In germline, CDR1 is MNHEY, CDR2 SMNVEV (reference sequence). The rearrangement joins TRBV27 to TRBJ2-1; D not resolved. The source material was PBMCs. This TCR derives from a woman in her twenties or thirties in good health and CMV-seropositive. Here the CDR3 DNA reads TGTGCCAGCAGTTCCCCCGTGACTCTCAATGAGCAGTTCTTC. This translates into CASSSPVTLNEQFF.